This T cell receptor beta chain is from a study of immune characterization of retroperitoneal liposarcoma. V gave up 0 bases and J gave up 6 bases, with 12 bases separating them. Germline lookup yields CDR1 SGHNT and CDR2 YENEEA. This CDR3 is 15 amino acids long. TCRdb re-analysed the PCR reads in MiXCR, keeping a single row per CDR3 protein. Of a few thousand distinct CDR3 sequences listed, roughly 27% are singletons. The clonotype was recovered from a female donor with retroperitoneal liposarcoma. The rearrangement uses TRBV11-3 and TRBJ2-1; the D gene is possibly TRBD2 (6 bases). The sequenced sample was tumor tissue. The CDR3 is CASSLDFLGGNEQFF. CDR3 coding DNA: TGTGCCAGCAGCTTAGATTTTCTCGGGGGCAATGAGCAGTTCTTC.